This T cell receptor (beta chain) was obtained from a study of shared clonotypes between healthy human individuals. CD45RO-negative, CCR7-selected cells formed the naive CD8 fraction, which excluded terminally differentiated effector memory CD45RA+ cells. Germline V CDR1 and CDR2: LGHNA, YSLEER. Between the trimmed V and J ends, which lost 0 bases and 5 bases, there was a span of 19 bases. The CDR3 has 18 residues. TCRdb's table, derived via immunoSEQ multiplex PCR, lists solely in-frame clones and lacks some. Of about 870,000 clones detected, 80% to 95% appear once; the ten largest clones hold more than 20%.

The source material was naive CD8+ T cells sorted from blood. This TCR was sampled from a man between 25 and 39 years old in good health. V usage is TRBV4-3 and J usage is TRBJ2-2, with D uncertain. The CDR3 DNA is TGCGCCAGCAGCCAAGATAGTGTAAGCCCAATTCGGACCGGGGAGCTGTTTTTT. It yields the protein CASSQDSVSPIRTGELFF.